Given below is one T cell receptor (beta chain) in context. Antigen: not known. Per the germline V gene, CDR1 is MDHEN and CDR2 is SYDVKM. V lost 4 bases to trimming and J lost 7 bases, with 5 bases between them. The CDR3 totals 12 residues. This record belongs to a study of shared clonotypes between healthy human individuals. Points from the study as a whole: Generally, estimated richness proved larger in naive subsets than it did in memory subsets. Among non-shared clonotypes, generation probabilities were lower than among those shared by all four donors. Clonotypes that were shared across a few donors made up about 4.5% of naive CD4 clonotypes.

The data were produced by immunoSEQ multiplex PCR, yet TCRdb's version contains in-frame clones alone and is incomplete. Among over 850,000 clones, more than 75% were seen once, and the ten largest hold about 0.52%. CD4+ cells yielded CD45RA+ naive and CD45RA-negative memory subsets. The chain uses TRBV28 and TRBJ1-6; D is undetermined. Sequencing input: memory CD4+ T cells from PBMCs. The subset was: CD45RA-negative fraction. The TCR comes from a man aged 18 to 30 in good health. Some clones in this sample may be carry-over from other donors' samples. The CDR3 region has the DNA TGTGCCAGCAGTTCGAGGAATTCACCCCTCCACTTT. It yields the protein CASSSRNSPLHF.